One TCR beta chain is described in this entry. Its cognate antigen is unknown. The data were obtained in a study of PD-L1 blockade in urothelial cancer. Study-wide context: Blood yielded a median of around 150,000 T cells per sample. Study conclusions and caveats: Lower than median blood TCR clonality before treatment predicted better survival.

Noted time point: pretreatment peripheral blood. Sampling of each patient yielded between 1 and 8 specimens, collected pretreatment and on-treatment. Method: immunoSEQ multiplex PCR; TCRdb's copy keeps in-frame clones and lacks some. The table records 50,000 or so clones, roughly 80% of them present only once. V was trimmed by 1 base and J by 0 bases, leaving 8 bases between them. The germline CDR1 and CDR2 sequences are SGHTA and FQGNSA. The CDR3 spans 15 residues. The origin of this receptor is a man in his sixties or seventies with urothelial cancer. This sequence joins TRBV7-2 and TRBJ2-3; D is uncertain. Sequenced here: PBMCs, sampled around atezolizumab (anti-PD-L1) treatment. CDR3 DNA sequence: TGTGCCAGCAGCTTAGTTCAAGCTAGCACAGATACGCAGTATTTT. It is translated as CASSLVQASTDTQYF.